This T cell receptor (beta chain) is drawn from a study of identical twins. General study findings and limits: Beta out-of-frame sequences showed weaker excess twin sharing. Fewer insertions characterized abundant cord blood beta clonotypes, whereas memory repertoires showed none.

Using its own MiXCR run on the 5' RACE reads, TCRdb lists one record per CDR3 protein. The sample lists around 530,000 distinct CDR3 sequences, approximately 14% occurring once. The CDR3 sequence is 16 residues long. The J segment lost 3 bases and the V segment lost 0 bases, leaving 4 bases of the junction unmatched. Germline lookup yields CDR1 MGHRA and CDR2 YSYEKL. Points on this clonotype: Its antigen is as yet unknown.

These sequences were also reported in another study, on yellow fever vaccine responses in identical twins.

The sequenced material came from CD4+ T cells sorted from blood. This rearrangement joins TRBV4-1 to TRBJ2-3; 9 bases agree with TRBD2. The sequence came from a woman between 18 and 30 years old in good health. CDR3 sequence reads: CASSQDQTSGTDTQYF. Written as DNA, the CDR3 is TGCGCCAGCAGCCAAGATCAGACTAGCGGTACAGATACGCAGTATTTT.